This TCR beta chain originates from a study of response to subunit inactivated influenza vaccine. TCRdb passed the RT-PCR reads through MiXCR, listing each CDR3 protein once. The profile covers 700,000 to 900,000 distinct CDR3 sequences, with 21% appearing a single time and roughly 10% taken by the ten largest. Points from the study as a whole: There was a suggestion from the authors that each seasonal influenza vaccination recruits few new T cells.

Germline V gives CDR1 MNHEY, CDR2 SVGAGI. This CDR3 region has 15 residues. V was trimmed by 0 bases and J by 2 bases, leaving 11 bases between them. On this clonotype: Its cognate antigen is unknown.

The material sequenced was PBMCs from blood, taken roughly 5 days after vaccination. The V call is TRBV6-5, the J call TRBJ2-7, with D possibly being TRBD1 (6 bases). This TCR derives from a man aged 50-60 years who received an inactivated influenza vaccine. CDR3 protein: CASSYSEGVAYEQYF. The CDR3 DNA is TGTGCCAGCAGTTACTCAGAGGGGGTTGCCTACGAGCAGTACTTC.